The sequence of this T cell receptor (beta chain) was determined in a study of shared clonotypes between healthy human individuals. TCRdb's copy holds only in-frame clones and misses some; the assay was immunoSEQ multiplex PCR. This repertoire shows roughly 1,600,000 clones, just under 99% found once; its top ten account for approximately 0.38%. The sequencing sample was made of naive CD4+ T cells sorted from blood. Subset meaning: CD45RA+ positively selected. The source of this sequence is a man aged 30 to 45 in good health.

CDR3 coding DNA: TGTGCCAGCAGTTTTACCCTAGACTCCTACGAGCAGTACTTC. It specifies CASSFTLDSYEQYF. V usage is TRBV28 and J usage is TRBJ2-7; D uncertain. This CDR3 is 14 amino acids long. From germline, CDR1 is MDHEN and CDR2 SYDVKM. V shed 3 bases and J shed 0 bases, with 9 bases lying between them.